This T cell receptor (beta chain) came from a study of long-term antiretroviral therapy in people with HIV. The assay used was immunoSEQ (version v3.0), run at survey level. TCRdb's copy holds only in-frame clones and misses some; the assay was immunoSEQ multiplex PCR. This sample carries around 30,000 clones, 80% to 85% of them seen once, and the ten largest clones take 6.2%. People in the study who had HIV all got their treatment in the United States. The TCR comes from a young man with HIV. The material was unsorted PBMCs, obtained 0.4 years after starting antiretroviral therapy.

CDR3 residues: CASSTAAIYNEQFF. The CDR3 bases are TGTGCCAGTAGTACAGCGGCTATCTACAATGAGCAGTTCTTC. The rearrangement links TRBV19 to TRBJ2-1; D might be TRBD2 (5 bases). In germline, CDR1 is LNHDA, CDR2 SQIVND (reference sequence). The CDR3 has 14 residues. Trimming shortened V by 4 bases and J by 3 bases, and 10 bases separated the two germline ends.